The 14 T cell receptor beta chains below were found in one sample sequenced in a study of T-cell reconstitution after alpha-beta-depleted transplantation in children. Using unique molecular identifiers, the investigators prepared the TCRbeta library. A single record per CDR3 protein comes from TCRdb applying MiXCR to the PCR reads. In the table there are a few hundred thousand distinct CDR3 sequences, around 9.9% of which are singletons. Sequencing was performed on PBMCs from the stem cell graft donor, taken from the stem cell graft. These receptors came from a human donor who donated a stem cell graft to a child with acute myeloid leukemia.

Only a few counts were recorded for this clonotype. The CDR3 protein is CASSSRSSGREYFQETQYF. Here the CDR3 DNA reads TGTGCCAGCAGCTCCCGTTCTAGCGGGCGGGAGTATTTTCAAGAGACCCAGTACTTC. The gene calls are TRBV7-8 and TRBJ2-5; 8 positions match TRBD2. This CDR3 contains 19 residues. Per germline, CDR1 SGHVS and CDR2 FQNEAQ. V lost 4 bases and J lost 2; bases outside the gene matches: 18. The entire variable domain, with the rest obtained from reference TRBV7-8 and TRBJ2-5, is as follows: GAGVSQSPRYKVAKRGQDVALRCDPISGHVSLFWYQQALGQGPEFLTYFQNEAQLDKSGLPSDRFFAERPEGSVSTLKIQRTQQEDSAVYLCASSSRSSGREYFQETQYFGPGTRLLVL.

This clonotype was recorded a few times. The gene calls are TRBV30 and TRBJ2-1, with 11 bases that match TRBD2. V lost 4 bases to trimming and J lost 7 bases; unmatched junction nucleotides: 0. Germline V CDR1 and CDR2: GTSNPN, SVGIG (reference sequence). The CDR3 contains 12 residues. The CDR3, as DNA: TGTGCCTGGACTAGCGGGGGGAATGAGCAGTTCTTC. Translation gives CAWTSGGNEQFF.

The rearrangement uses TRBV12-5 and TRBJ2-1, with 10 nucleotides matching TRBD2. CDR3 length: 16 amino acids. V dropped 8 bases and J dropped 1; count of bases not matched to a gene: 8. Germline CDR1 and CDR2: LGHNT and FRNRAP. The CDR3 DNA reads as TGTGCTAGTTCCCTAGCGGGAGAAGGATCCTACAATGAGCAGTTCTTC. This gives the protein CASSLAGEGSYNEQFF.

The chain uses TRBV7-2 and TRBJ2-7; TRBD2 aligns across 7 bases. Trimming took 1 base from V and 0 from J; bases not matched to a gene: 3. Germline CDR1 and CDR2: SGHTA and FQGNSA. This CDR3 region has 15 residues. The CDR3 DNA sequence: TGTGCCAGCAGCTTAGGGACTAGTTTCTCCTACGAGCAGTACTTC. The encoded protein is CASSLGTSFSYEQYF.

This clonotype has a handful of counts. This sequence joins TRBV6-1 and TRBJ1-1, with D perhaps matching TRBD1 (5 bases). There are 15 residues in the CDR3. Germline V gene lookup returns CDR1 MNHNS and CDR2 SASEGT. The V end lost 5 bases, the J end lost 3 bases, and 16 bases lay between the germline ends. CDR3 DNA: TGTGCCAGCAGTCCGCTTGGGACTAGAGACACTGAAGCTTTCTTT. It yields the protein CASSPLGTRDTEAFF.

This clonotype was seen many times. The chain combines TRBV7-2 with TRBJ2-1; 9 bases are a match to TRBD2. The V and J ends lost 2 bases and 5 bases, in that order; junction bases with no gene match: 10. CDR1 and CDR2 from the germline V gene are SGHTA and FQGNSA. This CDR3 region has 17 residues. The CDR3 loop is CASSLPLFSGRHNEQFF. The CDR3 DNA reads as TGTGCCAGCAGCTTACCCTTGTTTAGCGGGAGACACAATGAGCAGTTCTTC.

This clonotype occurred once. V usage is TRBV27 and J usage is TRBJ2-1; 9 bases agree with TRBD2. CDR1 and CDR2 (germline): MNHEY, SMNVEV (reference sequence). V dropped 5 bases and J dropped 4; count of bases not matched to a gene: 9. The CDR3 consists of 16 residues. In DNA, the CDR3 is TGTGCCAGCAGTCCCTTTGCGGGGGGGCCATACAATGAGCAGTTCTTC. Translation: CASSPFAGGPYNEQFF.

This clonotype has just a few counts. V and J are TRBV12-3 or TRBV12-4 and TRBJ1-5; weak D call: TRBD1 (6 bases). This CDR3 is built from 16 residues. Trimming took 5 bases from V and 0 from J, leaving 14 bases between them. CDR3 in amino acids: CASSQGTTYSNQPQHF. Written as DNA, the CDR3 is TGTGCCAGCAGTCAAGGGACAACCTATAGCAATCAGCCCCAGCATTTT.

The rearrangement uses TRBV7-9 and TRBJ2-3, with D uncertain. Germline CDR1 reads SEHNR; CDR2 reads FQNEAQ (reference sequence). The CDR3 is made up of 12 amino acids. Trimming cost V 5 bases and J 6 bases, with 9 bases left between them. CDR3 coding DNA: TGTGCCAGCAGCCAAGGGTATGATACGCAGTATTTT. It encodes CASSQGYDTQYF.

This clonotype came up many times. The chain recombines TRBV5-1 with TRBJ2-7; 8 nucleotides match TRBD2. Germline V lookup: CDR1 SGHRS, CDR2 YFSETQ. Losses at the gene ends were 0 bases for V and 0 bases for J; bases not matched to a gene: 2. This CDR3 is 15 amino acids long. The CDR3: CASSLGTSSSYEQYF. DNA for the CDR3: TGCGCCAGCAGCTTGGGGACTAGCAGCTCCTACGAGCAGTACTTC.

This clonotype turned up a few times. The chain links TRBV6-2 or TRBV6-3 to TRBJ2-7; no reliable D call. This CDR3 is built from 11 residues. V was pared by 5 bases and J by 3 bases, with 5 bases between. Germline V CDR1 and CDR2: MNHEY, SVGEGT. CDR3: CASSHLYEQYF. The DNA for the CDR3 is TGTGCCAGCAGTCACCTCTACGAGCAGTACTTC.

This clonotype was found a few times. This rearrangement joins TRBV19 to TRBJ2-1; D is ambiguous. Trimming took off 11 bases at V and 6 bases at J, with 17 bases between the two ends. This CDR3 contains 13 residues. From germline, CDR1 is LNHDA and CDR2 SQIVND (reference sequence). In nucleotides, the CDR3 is TGTGCCTCCGGTGGAAACTGGCCCAATGAGCAGTTCTTC. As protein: CASGGNWPNEQFF.

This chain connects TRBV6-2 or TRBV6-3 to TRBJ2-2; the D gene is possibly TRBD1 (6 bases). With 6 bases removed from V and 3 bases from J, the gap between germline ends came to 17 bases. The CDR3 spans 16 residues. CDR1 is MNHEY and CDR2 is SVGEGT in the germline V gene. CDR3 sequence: CASSKIEGVDTGELFF. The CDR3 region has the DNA TGTGCCAGCAGCAAGATAGAGGGGGTGGACACCGGGGAGCTGTTTTTT.

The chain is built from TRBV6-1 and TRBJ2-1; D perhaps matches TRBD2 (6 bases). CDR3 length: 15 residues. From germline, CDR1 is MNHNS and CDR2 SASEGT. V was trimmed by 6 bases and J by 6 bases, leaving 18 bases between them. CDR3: CASRDTSGGVNEQFF. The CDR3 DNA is TGTGCCAGCAGGGACACCTCCGGGGGTGTCAATGAGCAGTTCTTC.